Below, 26 T cell receptor beta chains from the same sample are listed, as sequenced in a study of T cell changes during pregnancy in multiple sclerosis. Data came from immunoSEQ multiplex PCR; TCRdb stores just in-frame clones and leaves some out. The table lists 45,000 to 60,000 clones, about 91% of them singletons. The starting material was CD4+ T cells from peripheral blood mononuclear cells, obtained in the second trimester of pregnancy. The source is a female donor with multiple sclerosis, enrolled in a pregnancy study.

The chain recombines TRBV5-1 with TRBJ2-5; 9 bases match TRBD2. This CDR3 has 14 residues. The V gene's germline CDR1 is SGHRS and CDR2 YFSETQ. V gave up 5 bases and J gave up 2 bases; unmatched junction bases: 4. The CDR3 DNA follows: TGCGCCAGCAGACTGCGGGGGGGTCAAGAGACCCAGTACTTC. This codes for CASRLRGGQETQYF.

The chain combines TRBV11-3 with TRBJ2-3, with no clear D. Trimming pared 0 bases from V and 5 bases from J, leaving 6 bases between. This CDR3 spans 13 amino acids. Germline V gene sequence: CDR1 SGHNT, CDR2 YENEEA. DNA of the CDR3: TGTGCCAGCAGCTTAGATCTCGGAGATACGCAGTATTTT. Protein: CASSLDLGDTQYF.

DNA of the CDR3: TGTGCCAGCAGCTTAATAGCGGGTGGCACCGGGGAGCTGTTTTTT. It specifies CASSLIAGGTGELFF. V gene TRBV11-2 combines with J gene TRBJ2-2, with 7 nucleotides matching TRBD2. CDR1 and CDR2 (germline): SGHAT, FQNNGV. Losses at the gene ends were 2 bases for V and 4 bases for J; bases not matched to a gene: 4. The CDR3 is 15 amino acids.

The chain carries TRBV5-1 and TRBJ1-4; no reliable D call. The CDR3 is made up of 16 amino acids. Trimming stripped 4 bases from V and 0 bases from J, with 13 bases between. Germline V gene sequence: CDR1 SGHRS, CDR2 YFSETQ. The CDR3 sequence is CASSLDPRPTNEKLFF. The CDR3 DNA follows: TGCGCCAGCAGCCTAGACCCGAGGCCAACTAATGAAAAACTGTTTTTT.

This chain connects TRBV30 to TRBJ2-7, with D possibly matching TRBD2 (6 bases). The V and J ends lost 3 bases and 3 bases respectively, with 9 bases between them. The CDR3 extends over 12 amino acids. Germline V lookup: CDR1 GTSNPN, CDR2 SVGIG (reference sequence). CDR3 sequence: CAWSGGNYEQYF. In nucleotides, the CDR3 is TGTGCCTGGAGCGGGGGAAACTACGAGCAGTACTTC.

This chain connects TRBV11-3 to TRBJ2-7, with TRBD1 as a possible D gene (6 bases). Trimming cost V 1 base and J 2 bases, with 12 bases left between them. Germline V CDR1 and CDR2: SGHNT, YENEEA. CDR3 length: 15 amino acids. CDR3 nucleotides: TGTGCCAGCAGCTTAGGTGGGACACCAGCCTACGAGCAGTACTTC. Residues: CASSLGGTPAYEQYF.

The J gene is TRBJ2-1, the V gene TRBV5-5; D possibly corresponds to TRBD2 (5 bases). The CDR3 runs to 14 residues. Germline values: CDR1 SGHKS, CDR2 YYEKEE (reference sequence). V lost 6 bases and J lost 4, with 14 bases in between. The CDR3 DNA follows: TGTGCCAGCAAGGGAGCGCTAATATACAATGAGCAGTTCTTC. Encoded protein: CASKGALIYNEQFF. The whole variable domain, filled in from reference TRBV5-5 and TRBJ2-1, reads DAGVTQSPTHLIKTRGQQVTLRCSPISGHKSVSWYQQVLGQGPQFIFQYYEKEERGRGNFPDRFSARQFPNYSSELNVNALLLGDSALYLCASKGALIYNEQFFGPGTRLTVL.

The chain recombines TRBV5-1 with TRBJ1-1, with a possible D match to TRBD1 (5 bases). Germline CDR1 reads SGHRS; CDR2 reads YFSETQ. There are 14 residues in the CDR3. The V and J ends lost 4 bases and 4 bases respectively, with 14 bases between them. Written as DNA, the CDR3 is TGCGCCAGCAGCCGGGGGGGAGCGGGCACTGAAGCTTTCTTT. Amino acids: CASSRGGAGTEAFF.

V is TRBV6-1 and J is TRBJ1-1; 7 bases are a match to TRBD1. J was trimmed by 4 bases and V by 6 bases; bases with no gene match: 8. Germline CDR1 MNHNS, CDR2 SASEGT. CDR3 length: 14 amino acids. DNA for the CDR3: TGTGCCAGCAGCCTAACCAGGGGGAGCACTGAAGCTTTCTTT. It is translated as CASSLTRGSTEAFF.

This sequence joins TRBV5-4 and TRBJ2-1; 9 positions agree with TRBD2. The CDR3 is made up of 14 amino acids. Germline-derived CDR1 and CDR2 are SGHNT and YYREEE (reference sequence). Unmatched junction bases numbered 6, after V lost 4 bases and J lost 7 bases. In nucleotides, the CDR3 is TGTGCCAGCAGCCTGGGGACTAGCTGGAATGAGCAGTTCTTC. Its translation is CASSLGTSWNEQFF.

This chain links TRBV9 with TRBJ2-7; 7 bases map to TRBD1. V shed 3 bases, J shed 6 bases, and the junction held 9 bases outside the gene matches. The CDR3 is 14 amino acids. In germline, CDR1 is SGDLS, CDR2 YYNGEE. CDR3 in DNA: TGTGCCAGCAGCGCTGGACAGGTGCTCTCCGAGCAGTACTTC. This encodes CASSAGQVLSEQYF.

V usage is TRBV27 and J usage is TRBJ1-4; 11 bases agree with TRBD1. CDR3 length: 18 amino acids. Germline CDR1 is MNHEY and CDR2 is SMNVEV (reference sequence). Losses at the gene ends were 5 bases for V and 0 bases for J; bases not matched to a gene: 8. For the CDR3, the DNA is TGTGCCAGCAGTCTGACCGGGACAGGGGGTGCAACTAATGAAAAACTGTTTTTT. It specifies CASSLTGTGGATNEKLFF.

The J gene is TRBJ1-2, the V gene TRBV7-9; 7 positions agree with TRBD1. Germline CDR1 and CDR2: SEHNR and FQNEAQ (reference sequence). After removal of 2 bases from V and 6 bases from J, the junction contained 3 bases not matched to a gene. This CDR3 has 13 amino acids. The CDR3, as DNA: TGTGCCAGCAGCTTAACAGGGGAGGATGGCTACACCTTC. This sequence encodes CASSLTGEDGYTF.

Only a few counts were recorded for this clone. This chain links TRBV29-1 with TRBJ1-1; TRBD1 aligns across 10 bases. Germline CDR1 is SQVTM and CDR2 is ANQGSEA. The CDR3 is made up of 14 amino acids. Unmatched junction bases numbered 8, after V lost 6 bases and J lost 4 bases. CDR3 protein: CSVCRDRGRTEAFF. The CDR3 DNA reads TGCAGCGTGTGCCGGGACAGGGGTCGCACTGAAGCTTTCTTT.

The rearrangement joins TRBV30 to TRBJ1-6; 8 nucleotides line up with TRBD1. The V segment lost 6 bases and the J segment 7 bases; nucleotides outside the gene matches: 5. The CDR3 totals 13 residues. Germline CDR1 and CDR2: GTSNPN and SVGIG (reference sequence). The CDR3 nucleotides are TGTGCCTGCCGGGACAGGAGGAATTCACCCCTCCACTTT. Its protein product is CACRDRRNSPLHF.

The chain couples TRBV5-1 to TRBJ2-1, with 7 bases fitting TRBD2. The CDR3 runs 14 residues. Trimming took 4 bases from V and 4 from J; bases not matched to a gene: 5. CDR1 is SGHRS, CDR2 YFSETQ, per germline. CDR3 sequence: CASSPPGGYNEQFF. In DNA, the CDR3 is TGCGCCAGCAGCCCCCCGGGGGGTTACAATGAGCAGTTCTTC.

The genes are TRBV4-1 and TRBJ2-7; perhaps TRBD2 as D (5 bases). The CDR3 extends over 15 amino acids. Germline values: CDR1 MGHRA, CDR2 YSYEKL. Deletions cut 4 bases from V and 3 bases from J, with 16 bases between. CDR3 coding DNA: TGCGCCAGCAGCCTGGACCCCTCCGGGAACTACGAGCAGTACTTC. Its translation is CASSLDPSGNYEQYF.

The gene calls are TRBV12-2 and TRBJ1-4. TRBV12-2 is a recognized pseudogene. The CDR3 is 16 amino acids. CDR3 bases: TGTGCAAGTCGCTTAGGTGCGGGAAGGAGAGCCGGAAAACTGTTTTTT. Its translation: CASRLGAGRRAGKLFF.

This chain joins TRBV4-1 and TRBJ2-3, with 9 bases aligning to TRBD2. This CDR3 region has 19 residues. V lost 1 base and J lost 4; bases outside the gene matches: 15. Germline-derived CDR1 and CDR2 are MGHRA and YSYEKL. The CDR3 reads CASSQGPGLRGGRSDTQYF. CDR3 sequence (DNA): TGCGCCAGCAGCCAAGGCCCCGGGTTGCGGGGGGGCCGGTCAGATACGCAGTATTTT.

The V gene is TRBV5-1, the J gene TRBJ2-1; 7 bases fit TRBD2. Germline trimming cut 3 bases from V and 5 bases from J; bases unmatched to any gene: 2. From germline, CDR1 is SGHRS and CDR2 YFSETQ. The CDR3 sequence is 13 residues long. CDR3 nucleotides: TGCGCCAGCAGCTCGACTAGCCACAATGAGCAGTTCTTC. This gives the protein CASSSTSHNEQFF.

The chain uses TRBV6-1 and TRBJ1-2; no clear D gene. Per germline, CDR1 MNHNS and CDR2 SASEGT. Trimming cost V 3 bases and J 6 bases, with 8 bases left between them. CDR3 size: 12 residues. CDR3 in DNA: TGTGCCAGCAGTGAGGCAGTCCATGGCTACACCTTC. This sequence encodes CASSEAVHGYTF.

This chain joins TRBV7-2 and TRBJ2-2, with a tentative D call TRBD1 (6 bases). CDR1 and CDR2 from the germline V gene are SGHTA and FQGNSA. V was shortened by 5 bases and J by 2 bases, with 9 bases between the two germline ends. The CDR3 length is 14 residues. CDR3 sequence: CASSVGTNTGELFF. In nucleotides, the CDR3 is TGTGCCAGCAGCGTCGGGACAAACACCGGGGAGCTGTTTTTT. The whole variable domain, filled in from reference TRBV7-2 and TRBJ2-2, reads GAGVSQSPSNKVTEKGKDVELRCDPISGHTALYWYRQSLGQGLEFLIYFQGNSAPDKSGLPSDRFSAERTGGSVSTLTIQRTQQEDSAVYLCASSVGTNTGELFFGEGSRLTVL.

This chain connects TRBV15 to TRBJ2-7, with D hard to call. The CDR3 length is 14 residues. CDR1 is LNHNV and CDR2 is YYDKDF in the germline V gene (reference sequence). V lost 1 base to trimming and J lost 3 bases, with 10 bases between them. Here the CDR3 DNA reads TGTGCCACCAGCAGAGGCGGAGAACGCTACGAGCAGTACTTC. This translates into CATSRGGERYEQYF.

This chain joins TRBV5-8 and TRBJ1-5; D is ambiguous. The CDR3 is 13 residues long. The germline V and J ends were trimmed by 1 base and 7 bases, with 9 bases remaining between them. Germline V gene data show CDR1 as SGHTS and CDR2 as YDEGEE. CDR3 residues: CASSLLGGQPQHF. DNA of the CDR3: TGTGCCAGCAGCTTGCTCGGAGGACAGCCCCAGCATTTT.

This chain joins TRBV10-2 and TRBJ2-3; possibly TRBD2 for D (5 bases). Trimming removed 0 bases at V and 10 bases at J, with 5 bases between. Germline CDR1 and CDR2: WSHSY and SAAADI. The CDR3 totals 11 residues. CDR3 DNA: TGCGCCAGCAGTGAGTCGAGGGCGCAGTATTTT. This translates into CASSESRAQYF.

This clone was observed a single time. CDR3 residues: CASSASRVESPYNEQFF. CDR3 coding DNA: TGTGCCAGCAGCGCTTCCAGGGTTGAGAGCCCCTACAATGAGCAGTTCTTC. The J gene is TRBJ2-1, the V gene TRBV9, with D perhaps matching TRBD1 (5 bases). The germline V and J ends were trimmed by 3 bases and 2 bases, with 18 bases remaining between them. The V gene's germline CDR1 is SGDLS and CDR2 YYNGEE. The CDR3 runs 17 residues.